These 14 T cell receptor beta chains were sequenced from one sample in a study of early T cells in non-severe SARS-CoV-2 infection. MiXCR was run by TCRdb on the 5' RACE reads, yielding one entry per CDR3 protein. The top ten clones hold 10% of a sample with about 25,000 distinct CDR3 sequences, roughly 4% of them seen once. Sequencing input: whole blood. All receptors derive from an adult who was a healthcare worker with PCR-confirmed SARS-CoV-2 infection or an uninfected control (not recorded which).

V is TRBV28 and J is TRBJ2-7; D uncertain. CDR1 MDHEN and CDR2 SYDVKM come from the germline V gene. Trimming shortened V by 6 bases and J by 11 bases, and 17 bases separated the two germline ends. The CDR3 totals 12 residues. CDR3 DNA sequence: TGTGCCAGCAGCTCCTTAATCATCCCGGAGTACTTC. Translation gives CASSSLIIPEYF.

In this sample, this clonotype turned up many times. V usage is TRBV11-1 and J usage is TRBJ2-2; no definite D call. The CDR3 runs to 11 residues. With 3 bases removed from V and 6 bases from J, the gap between germline ends came to 2 bases. CDR1 SGHAT and CDR2 FQDESV come from the germline V gene (reference sequence). The CDR3 DNA reads as TGTGCCAGCAGCTTCGCCGGGGAGCTGTTTTTT. The encoded protein is CASSFAGELFF.

This clonotype is labeled medium-sized. The chain links TRBV29-1 to TRBJ2-3, with 7 nucleotides matching TRBD2. V lost 1 base, J lost 8 bases, and 12 bases stayed unmatched. This CDR3 has 15 residues. CDR1 and CDR2 from the germline V gene are SQVTM and ANQGSEA. The CDR3 loop reads CSVEGFLGLPRTQYF. The CDR3, as DNA: TGCAGCGTTGAAGGATTCCTGGGACTACCTCGTACGCAGTATTTT.

This clonotype was recorded many times. The chain carries TRBV19 and TRBJ1-5, with unresolved D. The germline CDR1 and CDR2 sequences are LNHDA and SQIVND (reference sequence). This CDR3 is built from 14 residues. The V end was cut by 3 bases, the J end by 2 bases, with 8 bases between. The DNA for the CDR3 is TGTGCCAGTAGTATTAGAGAGGGCAATCAGCCCCAGCATTTT. This encodes CASSIREGNQPQHF.

By sample fraction, this clonotype is medium-sized. V is TRBV12-3 or TRBV12-4 and J is TRBJ1-2, with TRBD1 as a possible D gene (6 bases). V was pared by 3 bases and J by 2 bases, with 10 bases between. There are 14 residues in the CDR3. CDR3 bases: TGTGCCAGCAGTTTGTCAGGGACAAACTATGGCTACACCTTC. Translation: CASSLSGTNYGYTF.

Many counts were recorded for this clonotype. This chain uses TRBV5-1 with TRBJ2-5, with D perhaps TRBD1 (5 bases). V lost 1 base to trimming and J lost 1 base, with 8 bases between them. Germline CDR1 and CDR2: SGHRS and YFSETQ. The CDR3 sequence is 14 residues long. The CDR3 bases are TGCGCCAGCAGCTTGATTACAGGCCAAGAGACCCAGTACTTC. This translates into CASSLITGQETQYF. The full variable domain, with the rest looked up from reference TRBV5-1 and TRBJ2-5, is KAGVTQTPRYLIKTRGQQVTLSCSPISGHRSVSWYQQTPGQGLQFLFEYFSETQRNKGNFPGRFSGRQFSNSRSEMNVSTLELGDSALYLCASSLITGQETQYFGPGTRLLVL.

This clonotype has at least ten counts. The chain couples TRBV12-3 or TRBV12-4 to TRBJ2-7; tentatively, D is TRBD2 (5 bases). V was trimmed by 8 bases and J by 2 bases, leaving 13 bases between them. The CDR3 contains 13 residues. CDR3 DNA: TGTGCCAGCTGGGCTAGCCGAACCTACGAGCAGTACTTC. This encodes CASWASRTYEQYF.

This clonotype was seen many times. V gene TRBV6-5 combines with J gene TRBJ1-1; D is unresolved. The CDR3 is made up of 13 amino acids. CDR1 is MNHEY and CDR2 is SVGAGI in the germline V gene. The germline V and J ends were trimmed by 8 bases and 8 bases, with 18 bases remaining between them. The CDR3 bases are TGTGCCAGCGCCTGGACCGGACGCGGGGAAGCTTTCTTT. Its translation: CASAWTGRGEAFF.

The chain is built from TRBV7-2 and TRBJ2-5, with TRBD1 matching 9 bases. With V trimmed by 3 bases and J by 1 base, 6 bases remained unmatched. CDR3 length: 16 residues. The germline V gene encodes CDR1 SGHTA and CDR2 FQGNSA. The CDR3 nucleotides are TGTGCCAGCAGCTTGGGACAGGGTGGGGGCCAAGAGACCCAGTACTTC. As protein: CASSLGQGGGQETQYF.

This clonotype has ten or more counts. V usage is TRBV9 and J usage is TRBJ2-5; 10 nucleotides agree with TRBD2. V lost 0 bases and J lost 5; bases outside the gene matches: 4. The CDR3 totals 15 residues. Germline V lookup: CDR1 SGDLS, CDR2 YYNGEE. The CDR3 here is CASSVAPSGSETQYF. CDR3 bases: TGTGCCAGCAGCGTAGCCCCTAGCGGGAGTGAGACCCAGTACTTC.

This clonotype was seen at least ten times. This sequence joins TRBV19 and TRBJ2-7, with D possibly TRBD2 on 6 matching bases. The CDR3 runs to 14 residues. Germline loops: CDR1 LNHDA, CDR2 SQIVND (reference sequence). Between the trimmed V and J ends, which lost 9 bases and 3 bases, there was a span of 18 bases. In DNA, the CDR3 is TGTGCCAGCGCCAAGGAGGGAGTTCGCTACGAGCAGTACTTC. It is translated as CASAKEGVRYEQYF.

This clonotype was detected ten times or more. One end of the junction varies from germline; a read error may be responsible. The J gene is TRBJ1-2, the V gene TRBV29-1; TRBD1 agrees at 9 bases. The germline V gene has CDR1 SQVTM and CDR2 ANQGSEA. The CDR3 length is 8 residues. In DNA form, the CDR3 reads TGCAGCGCGGACAGGGGTCGATTC. This encodes CSADRGRF.

This clonotype was detected ten times or more. The chain couples TRBV9 to TRBJ2-3; 7 bases agree with TRBD2. V trimming: 4 bases; J trimming: 2 bases; junction bases outside the gene matches: 10. CDR1 and CDR2 from the germline V gene are SGDLS and YYNGEE. CDR3 size: 16 residues. The CDR3 sequence is CASSRHLAEPTDTQYF. The CDR3 nucleotides read TGTGCCAGCAGCCGCCACCTAGCGGAGCCCACAGATACGCAGTATTTT.

This clonotype was detected many times. V is TRBV3-1 and J is TRBJ1-1, with D perhaps matching TRBD1 (6 bases). Between the trimmed V and J ends, which lost 3 bases and 3 bases, there was a span of 11 bases. The germline V gene encodes CDR1 LGHDT and CDR2 YNNKEL (reference sequence). The CDR3 totals 14 residues. Here the CDR3 reads CASSHSSGDTEAFF. CDR3 nucleotides: TGTGCCAGCAGCCATTCCTCAGGGGACACTGAAGCTTTCTTT.